These T cell receptor beta chains were read from a single sample in a study of blood T cell repertoires in COVID-19. Sequenced by immunoSEQ multiplex PCR; TCRdb stores in-frame clones only, minus some. The sample has 150,000 to 200,000 clones, more than 65% seen once; the top ten hold around 5.1%. The sample taken for sequencing was PBMCs or T cells enriched from blood (not recorded which). Receptors were obtained from a woman between 40 and 55 years old with acute COVID-19. Both conserved end residues are trimmed from each CDR3.

TRBV7-9	TRBJ1-6	ASSLDRARNSPLH
TRBV18	TRBJ1-5	ASSGSQGQALSNQPQH
TRBV3-1/TRBV3-2	TRBJ1-3	ASSQVGFTGPGNTIY
TRBV2	TRBJ1-1	ASRRGQGDEAF
TRBV19	TRBJ1-6	ASSPRQAPNSPLH
TRBV4-2	TRBJ2-3	ASSQRQMTSGSLGDTDTQY
TRBV11-2	TRBJ2-1	ASSPLATSGSQF
TRBV6-1	TRBJ1-4	ASSETRRTGTNEKLF
TRBV27	TRBJ1-5	ASSFQGDNQPQH
TRBV24-1	TRBJ1-2	ATSGKPGQVPYGYT
TRBV19	TRBJ1-2	ATRPGREPEPLNYGYT
TRBV6-5	TRBJ1-2	ASSQDRGSYGYT
TRBV20-1	TRBJ1-5	SASEGGQPQH
TRBV11-2	TRBJ1-6	ASSLPGLNSPLH
TRBV27	TRBJ1-5	ASRGGQGDQPQH
TRBV9	TRBJ1-2	ASSVVTGHGYT
TRBV29-1	TRBJ2-5	SADRGREETQY
TRBV5-6	TRBJ2-2	ASSLVGRNTGELF
TRBV11-1	TRBJ2-2	ASSEAGRGTGELF
TRBV13	TRBJ1-2	ASSPRGSYGYT
TRBV6-5	TRBJ1-2	ASRRGNGYT
TRBV11-1	TRBJ1-2	ASSPGVGTGLHGYT
TRBV2	TRBJ1-5	ASSGTYSNQPQH
TRBV3-1/TRBV3-2	TRBJ2-2	ASSYNTGELF
TRBV6-1	TRBJ1-4	ASSEVGGSSNEKLF
TRBV7-6	TRBJ2-2	ASSRRSATLDWDTGELF
TRBV2	TRBJ1-4	ASSELSRKLF
TRBV9	TRBJ2-1	ASSGGLTTYNEQF
TRBV5-4	TRBJ1-1	ASSLAGGVFSEAF
TRBV2	TRBJ2-2	ASSPLSSSNTGELF
TRBV5-6	TRBJ1-2	ASDKGQGARGYT
TRBV11-1	TRBJ2-3	ASSPLAGGGTDTQY
TRBV7-9	TRBJ2-1	ASSLPRGSYNEQF
TRBV6-5	TRBJ2-1	AGGGLHSYNEQF
TRBV9	TRBJ2-3	ASSVSGSLDTQY
TRBV9	TRBJ1-1	ASSVGGYTEAF
TRBV5-1	TRBJ1-2	ASSSQNYGYT
TRBV19	TRBJ2-1	ASRRREGEQF
TRBV29-1	TRBJ2-1	SVHRGWRGSENEQF
TRBV12-3/TRBV12-4	TRBJ1-1	ASRSGGNTEAF
TRBV7-9	TRBJ1-3	ASSPRRDSIGNTIY